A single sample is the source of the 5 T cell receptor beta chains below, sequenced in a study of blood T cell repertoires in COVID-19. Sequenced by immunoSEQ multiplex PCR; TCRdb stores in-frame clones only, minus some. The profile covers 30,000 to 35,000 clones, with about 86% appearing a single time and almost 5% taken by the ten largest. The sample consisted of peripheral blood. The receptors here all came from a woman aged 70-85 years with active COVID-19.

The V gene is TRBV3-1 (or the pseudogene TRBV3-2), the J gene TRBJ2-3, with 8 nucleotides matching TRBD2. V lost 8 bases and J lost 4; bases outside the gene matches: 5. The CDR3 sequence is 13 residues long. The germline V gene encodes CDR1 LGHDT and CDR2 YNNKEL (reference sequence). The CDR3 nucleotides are TGTGCCAGCTCGACGGGGGGGGCAGATACGCAGTATTTT. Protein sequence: CASSTGGADTQYF.

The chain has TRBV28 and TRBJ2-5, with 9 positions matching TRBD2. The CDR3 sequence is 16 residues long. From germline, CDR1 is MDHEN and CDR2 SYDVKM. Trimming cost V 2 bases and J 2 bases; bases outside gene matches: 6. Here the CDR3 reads CASSLAVSGGQETQYF. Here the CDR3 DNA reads TGTGCCAGCAGTTTAGCCGTCAGCGGGGGGCAAGAGACCCAGTACTTC.

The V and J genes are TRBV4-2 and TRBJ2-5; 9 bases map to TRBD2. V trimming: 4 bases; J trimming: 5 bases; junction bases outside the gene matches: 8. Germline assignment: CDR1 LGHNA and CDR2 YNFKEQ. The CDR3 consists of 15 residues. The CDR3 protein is CASSRSSGGSETQYF. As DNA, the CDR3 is TGTGCCAGCAGCCGGTCCAGCGGGGGGAGTGAGACCCAGTACTTC.

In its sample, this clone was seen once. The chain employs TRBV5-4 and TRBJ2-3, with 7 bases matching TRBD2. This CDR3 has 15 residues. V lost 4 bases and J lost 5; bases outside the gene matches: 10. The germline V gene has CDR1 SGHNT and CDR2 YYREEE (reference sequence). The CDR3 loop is CASSRGAGEGDTQYF. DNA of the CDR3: TGTGCCAGCAGCAGGGGCGCGGGGGAGGGAGATACGCAGTATTTT.

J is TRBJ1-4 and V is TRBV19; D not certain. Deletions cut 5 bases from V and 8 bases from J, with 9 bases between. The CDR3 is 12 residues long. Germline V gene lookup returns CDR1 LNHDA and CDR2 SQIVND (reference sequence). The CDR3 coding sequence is TGTGCCAGTAGTTTGACACGGGAAAAACTGTTTTTT. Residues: CASSLTREKLFF. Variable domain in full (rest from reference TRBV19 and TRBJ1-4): DGGITQSPKYLFRKEGQNVTLSCEQNLNHDAMYWYRQDPGQGLRLIYYSQIVNDFQKGDIAEGYSVSREKKESFPLTVTSAQKNPTAFYLCASSLTREKLFFGSGTQLSVL.